The 29 T cell receptor beta chains reported below all come from one sample, sequenced in a study of low-dose radiotherapy and immunotherapy resistance in tumors. The time point: before trial treatment. Priming of first-strand cDNA relied on TRAV- and TRBV-specific primers (covering alpha and beta chains). A roughly 19-cycle PCR with a constant-region primer and V-primer adapter amplified TCRs. Each CDR3 protein gets one entry after TCRdb re-called the reads with MiXCR. The repertoire consists of approximately 90,000 distinct CDR3 sequences, with 15% to 20% occurring once and the leading ten covering 2.8%. The sequencing here drew on PBMCs, taken before treatment. These receptors originate from a male donor with prostate cancer.

There are many counts of this clonotype. Here the CDR3 DNA reads TGTGCCAGCAGCTCAAACCCCAATGAGCAGTTCTTC. Translated, it gives CASSSNPNEQFF. The chain is built from TRBV7-6 and TRBJ2-1, with D uncertain. The CDR3 covers 12 residues. Germline V gene data show CDR1 as SGHVS and CDR2 as FNYEAQ. The V and J ends lost 4 bases and 6 bases respectively, with 7 bases between them.

This clonotype was seen at least ten times. A much more abundant neighbour one base away suggests this may be a read error. The chain recombines TRBV7-3 with TRBJ2-3; weak D call: TRBD2 (6 bases). V was pared by 4 bases and J by 0 bases, with 8 bases between. Germline V CDR1 and CDR2: SGHTA, FQGTGA. CDR3 size: 14 residues. CDR3 region: CASSSGLSTDTQYF. Written as DNA, the CDR3 is TGTGCCAGCAGCTCGGGACTTAGCACAGATACGCAGTATTTT.

This clonotype occurred many times. Here the CDR3 DNA reads TGCAGTGCTGGACCTATCCAGGGGAGCACAGATACGCAGTATTTT. As protein: CSAGPIQGSTDTQYF. The rearrangement joins TRBV20-1 to TRBJ2-3; possible D gene TRBD1, 6 bases. Germline values: CDR1 DFQATT, CDR2 SNEGSKA (reference sequence). The CDR3 has 15 amino acids. V was shortened by 5 bases and J by 0 bases, with 15 bases between the two germline ends.

This sequence joins TRBV30 and TRBJ2-2; the match to TRBD2 covers 7 bases. The J segment lost 6 bases and the V segment lost 5 bases, leaving 3 bases of the junction unmatched. Germline-derived CDR1 and CDR2 are GTSNPN and SVGIG (reference sequence). The CDR3 spans 12 residues. For the CDR3, the DNA is TGTGCCTGGGGGACTATTTCCGGGGAGCTGTTTTTT. This sequence encodes CAWGTISGELFF.

This clonotype has ten or more counts. This chain joins TRBV7-2 and TRBJ2-5; perhaps TRBD2 as D (6 bases). Germline CDR1 reads SGHTA; CDR2 reads FQGNSA. There are 16 residues in the CDR3. V gave up 5 bases and J gave up 4 bases, with 20 bases separating them. The CDR3 sequence is CASSPAGPGIGETQYF. The CDR3 DNA follows: TGTGCCAGCAGCCCAGCGGGTCCCGGGATTGGAGAGACCCAGTACTTC.

This clonotype appeared many times. The chain couples TRBV5-1 to TRBJ1-5; a possible D gene is TRBD1 (5 bases). Trimming stripped 0 bases from V and 0 bases from J, with 10 bases between. This CDR3 contains 16 residues. The germline V gene has CDR1 SGHRS and CDR2 YFSETQ. The CDR3 DNA sequence: TGCGCCAGCAGCTTGGAGGGGCAAGATAGCAATCAGCCCCAGCATTTT. The encoded protein is CASSLEGQDSNQPQHF.

This clonotype came up many times. The rearrangement uses TRBV2 and TRBJ1-5; D is perhaps TRBD1 (5 bases). CDR3 length: 13 residues. Germline V CDR1 and CDR2: SNHLY, FYNNEI. Deletions cut 5 bases from V and 7 bases from J, with 12 bases between. The CDR3, as DNA: TGTGCCAGCAGTTTTCAGGGAACCCAGCCCCAGCATTTT. This encodes CASSFQGTQPQHF.

This clonotype came up many times. J is TRBJ2-1 and V is TRBV2; D is unresolved. Between the trimmed V and J ends, which lost 1 base and 8 bases, there was a span of 12 bases. The V gene's germline CDR1 is SNHLY and CDR2 FYNNEI. The CDR3 contains 14 residues. CDR3: CASSEGRLGDEQFF. The CDR3 DNA reads TGTGCCAGCAGTGAAGGCAGACTGGGCGATGAGCAGTTCTTC.

In its sample, this clonotype was seen many times. This rearrangement joins TRBV7-8 to TRBJ2-5; 9 bases match TRBD2. Germline trimming cut 1 base from V and 2 bases from J; bases unmatched to any gene: 5. This CDR3 is built from 16 residues. Germline V gives CDR1 SGHVS, CDR2 FQNEAQ. CDR3 sequence (DNA): TGTGCCAGCAGCTTAGTTAGCGGGGGACTTCAAGAGACCCAGTACTTC. It translates to CASSLVSGGLQETQYF. The full variable domain, in which reference TRBV7-8 and TRBJ2-5 provide the parts outside the CDR3, is GAGVSQSPRYKVAKRGQDVALRCDPISGHVSLFWYQQALGQGPEFLTYFQNEAQLDKSGLPSDRFFAERPEGSVSTLKIQRTQQEDSAVYLCASSLVSGGLQETQYFGPGTRLLVL.

This clonotype was counted at least ten times. The chain combines TRBV3-1 with TRBJ1-5; D is undetermined. The V end was cut by 3 bases, the J end by 9 bases, with 9 bases between. Germline V gene sequence: CDR1 LGHDT, CDR2 YNNKEL (reference sequence). The CDR3 totals 12 residues. The CDR3 sequence is CASSQGGRPQHF. CDR3 nucleotides: TGTGCCAGCAGCCAGGGTGGAAGGCCCCAGCATTTT. The full variable domain, rest sourced from reference TRBV3-1 and TRBJ1-5, is DTAVSQTPKYLVTQMGNDKSIKCEQNLGHDTMYWYKQDSKKFLKIMFSYNNKELIINETVPNRFSPKSPDKAHLNLHINSLELGDSAVYFCASSQGGRPQHFGDGTRLSIL.

This clonotype occurred many times. The chain employs TRBV6-5 and TRBJ1-6; 10 positions match TRBD1. Unmatched junction bases numbered 6, after V lost 6 bases and J lost 7 bases. Germline loops: CDR1 MNHEY, CDR2 SVGAGI. This CDR3 has 15 amino acids. The CDR3 region has the DNA TGTGCCAGCAGCCGGCCGGGACAGGGGAATTCACCCCTCCACTTT. Residues: CASSRPGQGNSPLHF.

This clonotype showed up just a few times. A far larger clone is one base from this, pointing to a likely read error. The rearrangement joins TRBV11-2 to TRBJ2-3; no definite D call. The CDR3 is made up of 13 amino acids. The germline V gene has CDR1 SGHAT and CDR2 FQNNGV. V was clipped by 5 bases and J by 0 bases, with 6 bases between them. CDR3 DNA: TGTGCCAGCAGCGCTCCTAGCACAGATACGCAGTATTTT. This encodes CASSAPSTDTQYF.

This clonotype was seen repeatedly, ten times or more. This chain links TRBV7-9 with TRBJ2-1, with a possible D match to TRBD2 (7 bases). The V and J ends lost 5 bases and 6 bases respectively, with 14 bases between them. The germline gives CDR1 SEHNR, CDR2 FQNEAQ (reference sequence). The CDR3 has 14 amino acids. The CDR3 nucleotides are TGTGCCAGCAGCGGAGAAGGGGGGGGCAATGAGCAGTTCTTC. Translation: CASSGEGGGNEQFF. Based on the CDR3 plus reference TRBV7-9 and TRBJ2-1, the full variable domain is DTGVSQNPRHKITKRGQNVTFRCDPISEHNRLYWYRQTLGQGPEFLTYFQNEAQLEKSRLLSDRFSAERPKGSFSTLEIQRTEQGDSAMYLCASSGEGGGNEQFFGPGTRLTVL.

This clonotype was seen ten or more times. V is TRBV5-1 and J is TRBJ2-3; 9 positions agree with TRBD2. The CDR3 length is 17 residues. Germline assignment: CDR1 SGHRS and CDR2 YFSETQ. V shed 6 bases and J 0 bases; nucleotides not matched to a gene: 11. The CDR3 region has the DNA TGCGCCAGCATAGTGGCTAGCGGGGACCCTAGCACAGATACGCAGTATTTT. As protein: CASIVASGDPSTDTQYF.

At least ten counts were recorded for this clonotype. This chain's CDR3 is CASSYIDRPEAFF. The CDR3 coding sequence is TGTGCCAGCAGTTACATAGACAGACCTGAAGCTTTCTTT. The V gene is TRBV5-6, the J gene TRBJ1-1; D perhaps matches TRBD1 (5 bases). The germline V gene has CDR1 SGHDT and CDR2 YYEEEE. Trimming left V 5 bases short and J 6 bases short, with 14 bases between. The CDR3 spans 13 residues.

Ten or more counts support this clonotype. This rearrangement joins TRBV5-1 to TRBJ2-7; D gene ambiguous. The CDR3 totals 13 residues. Germline-derived CDR1 and CDR2 are SGHRS and YFSETQ. The germline V and J ends were trimmed by 4 bases and 3 bases, with 11 bases remaining between them. CDR3 amino acids: CASSPEVLYEQYF. CDR3 nucleotides: TGCGCCAGCAGCCCCGAGGTCCTCTACGAGCAGTACTTC.

This clonotype was seen many times. The chain recombines TRBV29-1 with TRBJ1-2; 8 nucleotides line up with TRBD1. V lost 6 bases, J lost 8 bases, and 11 bases stayed unmatched. Germline V gene data show CDR1 as SQVTM and CDR2 as ANQGSEA. This CDR3 comprises 13 residues. The CDR3 loop reads CSVTDRGGVGYTF. The CDR3 DNA sequence: TGCAGCGTAACAGACAGGGGAGGGGTCGGCTACACCTTC.

This clonotype was counted at least ten times. CDR3 sequence (DNA): TGCAGTGCTTGGGGGGTCGAGGAGCAGTTCTTC. It is translated as CSAWGVEEQFF. This sequence joins TRBV20-1 and TRBJ2-1, with a tentative D call TRBD2 (6 bases). This CDR3 region has 11 residues. The germline V and J ends were trimmed by 5 bases and 10 bases, with 12 bases remaining between them. Germline V CDR1 and CDR2: DFQATT, SNEGSKA (reference sequence).

This clonotype was detected many times. This chain uses TRBV20-1 with TRBJ2-7; perhaps TRBD2 as D (6 bases). The CDR3 runs 13 residues. Deletions cut 0 bases from V and 2 bases from J, with 8 bases between. The germline V gene has CDR1 DFQATT and CDR2 SNEGSKA (reference sequence). In DNA, the CDR3 is TGCAGTGCTAGAGATCGGGAGACCTACGAGCAGTACTTC. The encoded protein is CSARDRETYEQYF.

This clonotype was recorded at least ten times. The chain employs TRBV6-6 and TRBJ2-7; maybe TRBD2 (5 bases). Germline values: CDR1 MNHNY, CDR2 SVGAGI (reference sequence). The CDR3 spans 14 residues. The V end was cut by 2 bases, the J end by 6 bases, with 14 bases between. CDR3 nucleotide sequence: TGTGCCAGCAGTTACCCCCGGGAATCGGCCGAGCAGTACTTC. Translation gives CASSYPRESAEQYF.

The chain combines TRBV11-2 with TRBJ2-2; 7 nucleotides match TRBD2. The CDR3 totals 15 residues. The germline gives CDR1 SGHAT, CDR2 FQNNGV. Losses at the gene ends were 5 bases for V and 7 bases for J; bases not matched to a gene: 10. The CDR3 region is CASSPWRGFGGELFF. In DNA, the CDR3 is TGTGCCAGCAGCCCGTGGCGGGGGTTCGGCGGGGAGCTGTTTTTT.

There are a few counts of this clonotype. V gene TRBV13 combines with J gene TRBJ2-1; D remains unclear. Trimming cost V 6 bases and J 0 bases, with 15 bases left between them. The CDR3 extends over 16 amino acids. Germline V lookup: CDR1 PRHDT, CDR2 FYEKMQ (reference sequence). This CDR3 reads CASSELGSSSYNEQFF. CDR3 sequence (DNA): TGTGCCAGCAGTGAGTTGGGGTCCAGCTCCTACAATGAGCAGTTCTTC. Full variable domain (rest looked up from reference TRBV13 and TRBJ2-1): AAGVIQSPRHLIKEKRETATLKCYPIPRHDTVYWYQQGPGQDPQFLISFYEKMQSDKGSIPDRFSAQQFSDYHSELNMSSLELGDSALYFCASSELGSSSYNEQFFGPGTRLTVL.

In this sample, this clonotype turned up many times. V and J are TRBV7-2 and TRBJ2-1, with TRBD2 identical over 10 bases. The CDR3 consists of 16 residues. Unmatched junction bases numbered 9, after V lost 1 base and J lost 9 bases. Germline CDR1 and CDR2: SGHTA and FQGNSA. CDR3 coding DNA: TGTGCCAGCAGCTTAGGGAATAGCGGGGGGTTATCTGAGCAGTTCTTC. It yields the protein CASSLGNSGGLSEQFF.

In this sample, this clonotype turned up a few times. A far larger clone is off by one base, so a read error is likely. The chain carries TRBV18 and TRBJ2-1, with 8 bases fitting TRBD1. Trimming cost V 1 base and J 10 bases; bases outside gene matches: 9. This CDR3 spans 15 amino acids. Germline V gives CDR1 KGHSH, CDR2 LQKENI. CDR3 loop: CASSPRGRGRDEQFF. As DNA, the CDR3 is TGTGCCAGCTCACCACGAGGCAGGGGGCGCGACGAGCAGTTCTTC.

Ten or more counts support this clonotype. V usage is TRBV13 and J usage is TRBJ1-3; unclear D gene. Deletions cut 5 bases from V and 4 bases from J, with 12 bases between. This CDR3 contains 14 residues. Germline V gives CDR1 PRHDT, CDR2 FYEKMQ (reference sequence). The CDR3 nucleotides read TGTGCCAGCAGCAGAAACCAGGAAGGAAACACCATATATTTT. This gives the protein CASSRNQEGNTIYF. The full variable domain, with the rest looked up from reference TRBV13 and TRBJ1-3, is AAGVIQSPRHLIKEKRETATLKCYPIPRHDTVYWYQQGPGQDPQFLISFYEKMQSDKGSIPDRFSAQQFSDYHSELNMSSLELGDSALYFCASSRNQEGNTIYFGEGSWLTVV.

In this sample, this clonotype turned up many times. The V call is TRBV11-2, the J call TRBJ2-3, with 11 bases fitting TRBD2. There are 15 residues in the CDR3. Germline values: CDR1 SGHAT, CDR2 FQNNGV. The V and J ends lost 6 bases and 4 bases, in that order; junction bases with no gene match: 6. CDR3 loop: CASSSSGGRADTQYF. The CDR3 coding sequence is TGTGCCAGCAGTTCTAGCGGGGGGCGGGCAGATACGCAGTATTTT.

This clonotype was picked up a small number of times. The genes are TRBV13 and TRBJ2-7; 9 bases align to TRBD1. Trimming removed 1 base from V and 1 base from J; junction bases left unmatched: 5. The CDR3 extends over 16 amino acids. Germline V CDR1 and CDR2: PRHDT, FYEKMQ (reference sequence). The CDR3 region has the DNA TGTGCCAGCAGCTTAGCCGGGACAGGGCATTCCTACGAGCAGTACTTC. It translates to CASSLAGTGHSYEQYF.

V and J are TRBV4-3 and TRBJ2-2, with D possibly called TRBD1 or TRBD2 (5 bases each). Trimming took 6 bases from V and 4 from J, leaving 27 bases between them. The V gene's germline CDR1 is LGHNA and CDR2 YSLEER. CDR3 length: 19 residues. The CDR3 nucleotides are TGCGCCAGCAGTGCCCAAGCGTCGGGGCGCGGGCTAACCACCGGGGAGCTGTTTTTT. Protein product: CASSAQASGRGLTTGELFF.

This clonotype was seen at least ten times. The chain employs TRBV7-9 and TRBJ2-7; D may correspond to TRBD1 or TRBD2 (5 bases each). Deletions cut 2 bases from V and 5 bases from J, with 13 bases between. Per the germline V gene, CDR1 is SEHNR and CDR2 is FQNEAQ (reference sequence). The CDR3 sequence is 14 residues long. As DNA, the CDR3 is TGTGCCAGCAGCTTAATGGGGGTCCTGAACGAGCAGTACTTC. Encoded protein: CASSLMGVLNEQYF.